These T cell receptor beta chains were read from a single sample in a study of molecular identifiers for immune sequencing clone quantification. Using its own MiXCR run on the PCR reads, TCRdb lists one record per CDR3 protein. The sample lists 70,000 to 95,000 distinct CDR3 sequences, around 17% occurring once. Sequenced input: naive CD8+ T cells from blood, with Jurkat cell RNA spiked in. These receptor sequences come from a human donor in good health. Some libraries in this study had Jurkat cell RNA spiked in. Both conserved end residues are part of each CDR3. D genes are given only for firm matches. Some rows mark clone size as missing; the rest say once, few, many or name a class of expanded clone.

clone size: few; D gene: TRBD2; V gene: TRBV12-3/TRBV12-4; J gene: TRBJ2-1; CDR3 DNA: TGTGCCAGCAAAAAACCGGGACTAGCCTACAATGAGCAGTTCTTC; CDR3 protein: CASKKPGLAYNEQFF
clone size: many; D gene: .; V gene: TRBV23-1; J gene: TRBJ2-2; CDR3 DNA: TGCGCCAGCACCGTGAGGAAACCCCGGAGCACCGGGGAGCTGTTTTTT; CDR3 protein: CASTVRKPRSTGELFF
clone size: many; D gene: .; V gene: TRBV4-1; J gene: TRBJ1-1; CDR3 DNA: TGCGCCAGCAGCCAAGATTCAGTCTCCACTGAAGCTTTCTTT; CDR3 protein: CASSQDSVSTEAFF
clone size: .; D gene: .; V gene: TRBV27; J gene: TRBJ2-7; CDR3 DNA: TGTGCCGGCAGTCCGAGGACCAACCACGAGCAGTACTTC; CDR3 protein: CAGSPRTNHEQYF
clone size: many; D gene: .; V gene: TRBV15; J gene: TRBJ1-5; CDR3 DNA: TGTGCCACCAGCAGCCTAACCCCCGGTGGGTACGGTGGGAGCAATCAGCCCCAGCATTTT; CDR3 protein: CATSSLTPGGYGGSNQPQHF
clone size: many; D gene: TRBD2; V gene: TRBV10-2; J gene: TRBJ2-7; CDR3 DNA: TGCGCCAGCACGAAGGCGGGGGGTGACTACGAGCAGTACTTC; CDR3 protein: CASTKAGGDYEQYF
clone size: .; D gene: TRBD1; V gene: TRBV5-1; J gene: TRBJ2-7; CDR3 DNA: TGCGCCAGCAGCCCGTCGGACAGGACGGACTACGAGCAGTACTTC; CDR3 protein: CASSPSDRTDYEQYF
clone size: .; D gene: TRBD2; V gene: TRBV6-4; J gene: TRBJ2-1; CDR3 DNA: TGTGCCAGCAGCCCACTAGCGGGAGATGCCAATGAGCAGTTCTTC; CDR3 protein: CASSPLAGDANEQFF
clone size: many; D gene: .; V gene: TRBV14; J gene: TRBJ2-3; CDR3 DNA: TGTGCCAGCAGCCAAGAGGACATCACAGATACGCAGTATTTT; CDR3 protein: CASSQEDITDTQYF
clone size: many; D gene: .; V gene: TRBV7-9; J gene: TRBJ2-3; CDR3 DNA: TGTGCCAGCAGCCATGAGCGGGTCGCCACAGATACGCAGTATTTT; CDR3 protein: CASSHERVATDTQYF
clone size: .; D gene: .; V gene: TRBV7-2; J gene: TRBJ2-7; CDR3 DNA: TGTGCCAGCAGCGGCCCTACCGACAGCCCCTACGAGCAGTACTTC; CDR3 protein: CASSGPTDSPYEQYF
clone size: many; D gene: TRBD1; V gene: TRBV4-1; J gene: TRBJ2-1; CDR3 DNA: TGCGCCAGCAGCCAAGACAGACAGGGGATCTACAATGAGCAGTTCTTC; CDR3 protein: CASSQDRQGIYNEQFF
clone size: .; D gene: TRBD2; V gene: TRBV6-2/TRBV6-3; J gene: TRBJ2-1; CDR3 DNA: TGTGCCAGCAGTTGGGAAGTGGGGACTAGCGATTGCAATGAGCAGTTCTTC; CDR3 protein: CASSWEVGTSDCNEQFF
clone size: many; D gene: .; V gene: TRBV29-1; J gene: TRBJ2-5; CDR3 DNA: TGCAGCGTTCCAACTCCGGGACGGCAAGAGACCCAGTACTTC; CDR3 protein: CSVPTPGRQETQYF
clone size: many; D gene: .; V gene: TRBV4-2; J gene: TRBJ2-4; CDR3 DNA: TGTGCCAGCAGCCAAGGTATATCGAGTGACATTCAGTACTTC; CDR3 protein: CASSQGISSDIQYF
clone size: many; D gene: TRBD2; V gene: TRBV4-3; J gene: TRBJ2-7; CDR3 DNA: TGCGCCAGCAGCCAAGGACTAGCTGTATACGAGCAGTACTTC; CDR3 protein: CASSQGLAVYEQYF
clone size: many; D gene: TRBD2; V gene: TRBV6-2/TRBV6-3; J gene: TRBJ2-1; CDR3 DNA: TGTGCCAGCAGTTACTCGAGTTCCCCTAGCGGGGGGACGGGGAATGAGCAGTTCTTC; CDR3 protein: CASSYSSSPSGGTGNEQFF
clone size: many; D gene: .; V gene: TRBV6-5; J gene: TRBJ2-7; CDR3 DNA: TGTGCCAGCGGGAATCGGGGACACTACGAGCAGTACTTC; CDR3 protein: CASGNRGHYEQYF
clone size: many; D gene: .; V gene: TRBV2; J gene: TRBJ1-2; CDR3 DNA: TGTGCCAGCAGTGAAGCGTCCGGGACGGTTAACTATGGCTACACCTTC; CDR3 protein: CASSEASGTVNYGYTF
clone size: many; D gene: TRBD2; V gene: TRBV4-1; J gene: TRBJ2-3; CDR3 DNA: TGCGCCAGCAGCTTCCATCTGAGCGGGGGGGCGGTAGATACGCAGTATTTT; CDR3 protein: CASSFHLSGGAVDTQYF